This T cell receptor beta chain originates from a study of blood T cell repertoires in COVID-19 (TCRdb year 2020). Study-level background: Samples from collaborators originated in the United States, Italy and Spain and spanned both the acute and convalescent phases of COVID-19. Nearly every sample came with metadata listing a de-identified subject ID, COVID-19 status, age in years and sex. A freely available public database, intended as a resource for researchers studying the immune response to SARS-CoV-2, is where the repertoires were released. The dataset comprised deeply sampled blood TCRbeta repertoires from subjects exposed to, actively infected with, or recovered from COVID-19. The samples were drawn from the first 160 participants of the ongoing ImmuneRACE study and from under 1,500 subjects provided by 6 global collaborators. Where HLA class I and class II types were available, the types were taken from metadata supplied by the sample provider, not from assay-based typing. The material from the prospective study consisted of cDNA or gDNA derived from T cells, B-cell-depleted T cells, or PBMCs. Points the paper makes about the study in general: Clinical and demographic metadata were provided uncurated, with the amount varying by source and participant.

Participants in the prospective study were aged roughly 18 to 100 years, lived in 20 to 25 United States geographic areas, and enrolled through a virtual design. In the prospective study, cohorts were assigned on the basis of participant-reported clinical history obtained from a screening survey and a study questionnaire. ImmuneRACE Cohort 3 recovered participants were defined by two consecutive negative NP/OP PCR tests, healthcare professional clearance, or symptom resolution. In the prospective study, whole blood, serum and a nasopharyngeal or oropharyngeal swab were collected from each participant by mobile phlebotomists. Additional blood draws and questionnaires over a 2-month period could optionally be provided by prospective study participants. Before DNA extraction, prospective study blood samples were shipped either frozen or at room temperature. With regard to this clone: The target of this receptor is not known. Nothing much larger sits one base from this clone, and base qualities are not available.

Sequences LGHNA (CDR1) and YSLEER (CDR2) are obtained from the germline V gene. The CDR3 numbers 15 residues from cysteine through phenylalanine. Just the 45-base CDR3 DNA is kept, in frame starting at base 1. A distance of 12 bases separates the germline ends of V and J, which lose 0 bases and 4 bases respectively. TCRbeta CDR3 regions were amplified from genomic DNA by means of the immunoSEQ Assay, a bias-controlled multiplex PCR. In the paper's pipeline: The number of nucleated cells in each sample was estimated from the amplification of reference gene primers within the assay. To quantify the absolute abundance of each unique TCRbeta CDR3 rearrangement, sequence reads were collapsed and filtered. For each sample, productive Simpson clonality was calculated as the square root of Simpson's diversity index across productive rearrangements. This immuneACCESS table, as held by TCRdb, lists in-frame sequences with V and J called but not all clones. Of the missing ones, under half trace to an unresolved V gene in checked studies; the others have no known cause. That table furnishes V, J and clone size, whereas the DNA furnished D and trimming. The sample profile shows some 500,000 clones; over 75% of them were found once. The leading ten clones occupy approximately 1.8% of the sample.

This receptor was taken from a woman between 40 and 50 years old who had recovered from COVID-19. Recombination linked TRBV4-3 to TRBJ1-2; the D gene lacks a confident call. Sequencing was performed on PBMCs or T cells enriched from blood (not recorded which). The DNA sequence is as follows: TGCGCCAGCAGCCAAGATATCACGAGGAGCTATGGCTACACCTTC. It specifies CASSQDITRSYGYTF.